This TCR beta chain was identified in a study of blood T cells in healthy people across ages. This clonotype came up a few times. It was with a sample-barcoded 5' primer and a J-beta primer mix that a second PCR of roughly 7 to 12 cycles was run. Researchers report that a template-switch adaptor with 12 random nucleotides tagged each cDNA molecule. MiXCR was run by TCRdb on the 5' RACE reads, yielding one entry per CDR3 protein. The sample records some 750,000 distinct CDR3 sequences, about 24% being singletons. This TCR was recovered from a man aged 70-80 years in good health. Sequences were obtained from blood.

In DNA, the CDR3 is TGTGCCACCAGCAGAGATTGGGGGAGGAACGAGCAGTTCTTC. Protein: CATSRDWGRNEQFF. The genes are TRBV15 and TRBJ2-1; perhaps TRBD2 as D (6 bases). In germline, CDR1 is LNHNV, CDR2 YYDKDF (reference sequence). The CDR3 length is 14 residues. Trimming removed 0 bases from V and 10 bases from J, with 13 bases in between.